This entry is about one T cell receptor beta chain. This entry is derived from a study of blood T cell repertoires in COVID-19. Study in general: Sites in the United States, Italy and Spain provided acute and convalescent COVID-19 samples.

The ends lost 8 bases at V and 5 bases at J; junction bases unmatched: 14. This CDR3 comprises 17 residues. From germline, CDR1 is SNHLY and CDR2 FYNNEI. In the authors' workflow: Scientists estimated how many nucleated cells there were by amplifying reference gene primers. Repertoires were generated with immunoSEQ multiplex PCR, while TCRdb's copy carries only in-frame clones and drops some. The D gene and trimming were derived from the DNA, and the V and J assignments and clone size from that table. The data show 330,000 or so clones, about 87% seen once. This TCR was sampled from a man aged 25-45 years with COVID-19, enrolled during active disease. The V gene is TRBV2, the J gene TRBJ2-2, with TRBD2 identical over 10 bases. Material: peripheral blood. CDR3 loop: CASSVRLAGPLTGELFF. Written as DNA, the CDR3 is TGTGCCAGCTCAGTTCGACTAGCGGGTCCGTTGACCGGGGAGCTGTTTTTT. The full variable domain, completed using reference TRBV2 and TRBJ2-2, is EPEVTQTPSHQVTQMGQEVILRCVPISNHLYFYWYRQILGQKVEFLVSFYNNEISEKSEIFDDQFSVERPDGSNFTLKIRSTKLEDSAMYFCASSVRLAGPLTGELFFGEGSRLTVL.